The 30 T cell receptor beta chains in this list originate from one sample, sequenced in a study of T cell repertoires in aging, cancer and after chemotherapy. Multiplex touch-down PCR with TRB-A/B primers amplified rearranged V-D-J TRB sequences. Using its own MiXCR run on the multiplex PCR reads, TCRdb lists one record per CDR3 protein. The sample includes 2,000 to 2,500 distinct CDR3 sequences, over 15% seen only once; the top ten take roughly a quarter. Amplification of TCR beta used genomic DNA extracted from peripheral blood. Source material: blood. The receptors stem from a human donor with a solid tumor.

In this sample, this clonotype is medium-sized. This chain joins TRBV6-5 and TRBJ1-1; D may be TRBD1 (6 bases). The CDR3 is made up of 14 amino acids. V was pared by 7 bases and J by 6 bases, with 18 bases between. CDR1 is MNHEY, CDR2 SVGAGI, per germline. CDR3 in DNA: TGTGCCAGCACCTCTCAGGGCAGGGGCGCTGAAGCTTTCTTT. Its translation: CASTSQGRGAEAFF.

By sample fraction, this clonotype is medium-sized. This rearrangement joins TRBV15 to TRBJ1-2; TRBD1 might be the D (5 bases). Germline lookup yields CDR1 LNHNV and CDR2 YYDKDF (reference sequence). V was clipped by 6 bases and J by 4 bases, with 12 bases between them. The CDR3 contains 13 residues. This chain's CDR3 is CATRPDMLYGYTF. CDR3 nucleotides: TGTGCCACCAGACCGGACATGCTCTATGGCTACACCTTC.

By sample fraction, this clonotype is large. The chain combines TRBV29-1 with TRBJ1-2; the D is unclear. The germline CDR1 and CDR2 sequences are SQVTM and ANQGSEA. Trimming stripped 0 bases from V and 6 bases from J, with 17 bases between. This CDR3 has 15 amino acids. The CDR3 reads CSVEDQARRTNGYTF. CDR3 nucleotides: TGCAGCGTTGAAGATCAGGCCAGGAGAACGAATGGCTACACCTTC. Full variable domain (missing parts from reference TRBV29-1 and TRBJ1-2): SAVISQKPSRDICQRGTSLTIQCQVDSQVTMMFWYRQQPGQSLTLIATANQGSEATYESGFVIDKFPISRPNLTFSTLTVSNMSPEDSSIYLCSVEDQARRTNGYTFGSGTRLTVV.

By frequency in the sample, this clonotype is medium-sized (0.01 to 0.1%). V is TRBV20-1 and J is TRBJ2-7; 8 nucleotides line up with TRBD2. CDR3 length: 15 amino acids. The germline CDR1 and CDR2 sequences are DFQATT and SNEGSKA (reference sequence). V lost 6 bases, J lost 6 bases, and 16 bases stayed unmatched. CDR3 amino acids: CSAEMPAGGRGEQYF. CDR3 DNA sequence: TGCAGTGCCGAAATGCCTGCGGGAGGTCGGGGCGAGCAGTACTTC.

To note about this clonotype: This could be a read error, since a much larger clone is one nucleotide away. This chain joins TRBV15 and TRBJ1-3; D might be TRBD1 (5 bases). The CDR3 has 17 amino acids. The germline CDR1 and CDR2 sequences are LNHNV and YYDKDF (reference sequence). The CDR3 bases are TGTGCCACCAGCAGAGAGAAGGGGCCGAGAGGCGGCAACATCATATATTTT. This codes for CATSREKGPRGGNIIYF.

This clonotype was counted only a few times. This chain links TRBV4-1 with TRBJ1-6; the match to TRBD1 covers 7 bases. Germline assignment: CDR1 MGHRA and CDR2 YSYEKL. The V gene end was trimmed by 3 bases and the J gene end by 6 bases; junction bases not matched to a gene: 8. The CDR3 contains 16 residues. CDR3 sequence (DNA): TGCGCCAGCAGCCATAAACGGGACAGCCGTAATTCACCCCTCCACTTT. Its protein product is CASSHKRDSRNSPLHF.

In its sample, this clonotype is medium-sized. The chain joins TRBV20-1 to TRBJ2-7, with D maybe TRBD2 (6 bases). Germline CDR1 and CDR2: DFQATT and SNEGSKA (reference sequence). V was pared by 5 bases and J by 1 base, with 15 bases between. The length of the CDR3 is 14 residues. The CDR3 nucleotides read TGCAGTGCTGCCGGGGGTACCACTTCCTACGAGCAGTACTTC. It is translated as CSAAGGTTSYEQYF.

This clonotype is labeled medium-sized. The V gene is TRBV20-1, the J gene TRBJ1-2; D is ambiguous. CDR3 length: 13 residues. The germline V and J ends were trimmed by 0 bases and 2 bases, with 7 bases remaining between them. Germline assignment: CDR1 DFQATT and CDR2 SNEGSKA (reference sequence). CDR3 residues: CSARDSLNYGYTF. CDR3 nucleotide sequence: TGCAGTGCTAGAGATTCGCTAAACTATGGCTACACCTTC.

This clonotype was recorded only once. The V and J genes are TRBV5-1 and TRBJ2-3; TRBD2 matches at 10 bases. This CDR3 region has 19 residues. V lost 1 base and J lost 6; bases outside the gene matches: 17. CDR1 is SGHRS and CDR2 is YFSETQ in the germline V gene. CDR3 in amino acids: CASSLYPPEAGGPGDTQYF. CDR3 coding DNA: TGCGCCAGCAGCTTGTACCCTCCCGAAGCGGGAGGGCCTGGTGATACGCAGTATTTT.

This clonotype came up a few times. The rearrangement joins TRBV4-1 to TRBJ2-3, with 8 bases lining up with TRBD1. The CDR3 extends over 16 amino acids. CDR1 is MGHRA and CDR2 is YSYEKL in the germline V gene. Germline trimming cut 2 bases from V and 0 bases from J; bases unmatched to any gene: 4. CDR3 in amino acids: CASSQSWTGSTDTQYF. CDR3 coding DNA: TGCGCCAGCAGCCAATCGTGGACAGGGAGCACAGATACGCAGTATTTT.

Concerning this clonotype itself: A much larger clone differs by one base, so this may be a read error. The V gene is TRBV15, the J gene TRBJ1-3; weak D call: TRBD1 (6 bases). From germline, CDR1 is LNHNV and CDR2 YYDKDF (reference sequence). The CDR3 loop spans 14 amino acids. The CDR3 region is CVTSRGQPGNTIYF. The CDR3 nucleotides are TGTGTCACCAGCAGAGGACAGCCCGGAAACACCATATATTTT.

Concerning this clonotype itself: A much larger clone is a single base away; this may be a read error. This sequence joins TRBV7-9 and TRBJ1-1; TRBD1 agrees at 7 bases. The CDR3 has 21 residues. Germline V gene sequence: CDR1 SEHNR, CDR2 FQNEAQ (reference sequence). V gave up 10 bases and J gave up 4 bases; unmatched junction bases: 33. CDR3 protein: CATRGGGGRQGPQGRGTEAFF. The CDR3 DNA follows: TGTGCCACCCGAGGGGGGGGGGGACGACAGGGACCCCAAGGGAGAGGCACTGAAGCTTTCTTT.

This clonotype has a handful of counts. This chain connects TRBV12-3 or TRBV12-4 to TRBJ1-1, with a weak D call TRBD1 (6 bases). Trimming took off 7 bases at V and 13 bases at J, with 22 bases between the two ends. The CDR3 runs 13 residues. CDR3 sequence (DNA): TGTGCCAGCACCGCCCCGAGGGAAGAGGGGGTTTTCTTT. Translating gives CASTAPREEGVFF.

This clonotype was seen only once. This sequence may be a read error, since a much larger clone differs from it by one base. V gene TRBV12-3 or TRBV12-4 combines with J gene TRBJ1-2; no reliable D call. The V gene lost 6 bases and the J gene lost 5 bases, with 13 bases spanning the gap. This CDR3 has 13 residues. The DNA of the CDR3 is TGTGCCAGCAGACGTGGGGAGCTGTATGGCTACACCTTC. Its translation is CASRRGELYGYTF.

Judged by abundance, this clonotype is large (0.1 to 1%). The chain couples TRBV7-2 to TRBJ2-7; possibly TRBD2 for D (5 bases). The V and J ends lost 1 base and 5 bases respectively, with 12 bases between them. CDR1 SGHTA and CDR2 FQGNSA come from the germline V gene. The CDR3 is made up of 14 amino acids. CDR3 sequence: CASSLVGRRNEQYF. The CDR3 coding sequence is TGTGCCAGCAGCTTAGTAGGGCGGAGGAACGAGCAGTACTTC.

This clonotype was observed a handful of times. The V call is TRBV18, the J call TRBJ2-7, with TRBD2 matching 13 bases. The length of the CDR3 is 18 residues. The V gene's germline CDR1 is KGHSH and CDR2 LQKENI. V was clipped by 3 bases and J by 4 bases; unmatched bases: 12. The CDR3 reads CASSPNLGLAGRAYEQYF. CDR3 bases: TGTGCCAGCTCACCGAACTTGGGACTAGCGGGAAGGGCTTACGAGCAGTACTTC.

To note about this clonotype: Since a much larger clone is just one base distant, this may be a read error. The chain recombines TRBV27 with TRBJ1-3; D is perhaps TRBD1 (5 bases). With 7 bases removed from V and 1 base from J, the gap between germline ends came to 17 bases. CDR1 and CDR2 (germline): MNHEY, SMNVEV (reference sequence). The CDR3 consists of 16 residues. CDR3 in DNA: TGTGCCAGCAACCCGGGGGGGGGGTTGTCTGGAAACACCATATATTTT. Translated, it gives CASNPGGGLSGNTIYF.

By frequency in the sample, this clonotype is medium-sized. V usage is TRBV7-3 and J usage is TRBJ2-5, with 7 bases aligning to TRBD2. With 4 bases clipped from V and 5 bases from J, the junction kept 10 bases outside the gene matches. The CDR3 is made up of 15 amino acids. CDR1 is SGHTA, CDR2 FQGTGA, per germline. The CDR3 region has the DNA TGTGCCAGCAGCTCCACGGGGGGAACCGGGGAGACCCAGTACTTC. Protein sequence: CASSSTGGTGETQYF.

The chain joins TRBV19 to TRBJ2-5; D perhaps matches TRBD1 (5 bases). CDR1 is LNHDA and CDR2 is SQIVND in the germline V gene (reference sequence). The CDR3 loop spans 12 amino acids. Trimming cost V 9 bases and J 5 bases, with 13 bases left between them. In nucleotides, the CDR3 is TGTGCCAGCAGACAGTCCGGGGAGACCCAGTACTTC. It translates to CASRQSGETQYF.

This clonotype is judged large. The V call is TRBV6-4, the J call TRBJ1-2; TRBD1 is a possible D gene (5 bases). V was shortened by 3 bases and J by 5 bases, with 16 bases between the two germline ends. The germline CDR1 and CDR2 sequences are MRHNA and SNTAGT. The CDR3 extends over 15 amino acids. The DNA for the CDR3 is TGTGCCAGCAGTGAAGGGGAAGGGGCTTTATATGGCTACACCTTC. Protein sequence: CASSEGEGALYGYTF.

By sample fraction, this clonotype is medium-sized. The chain has TRBV12-3 or TRBV12-4 and TRBJ1-1; no reliable D call. V lost 7 bases and J lost 1, with 7 bases in between. This CDR3 comprises 12 residues. The CDR3 region has the DNA TGTGCCAGCACTAAAGGGAACACTGAAGCTTTCTTT. Translating it yields CASTKGNTEAFF.

There are a few counts of this clonotype. The rearrangement links TRBV5-1 to TRBJ2-2, with D perhaps being TRBD1 or TRBD2 (6 bases each). CDR1 is SGHRS and CDR2 is YFSETQ in the germline V gene. The CDR3 sequence is 15 residues long. V was pared by 4 bases and J by 7 bases, with 17 bases between. CDR3 region: CASSPSAQGGGELFF. CDR3 in DNA: TGCGCCAGCAGCCCGAGCGCACAGGGAGGCGGGGAGCTGTTTTTT.

This clonotype is medium-sized (0.01 to 0.1%) within its sample. The genes are TRBV5-6 and TRBJ1-6; 11 bases agree with TRBD1. The CDR3 sequence is 17 residues long. Germline V gene sequence: CDR1 SGHDT, CDR2 YYEEEE. V trimming: 4 bases; J trimming: 10 bases; junction bases outside the gene matches: 13. The CDR3 nucleotides are TGTGCCAGCAGCCTTGTGGCCGGGACAGGGGGAAGGTCACCCCTCCACTTT. Amino acids: CASSLVAGTGGRSPLHF.

This chain uses TRBV5-3 with TRBJ1-1; possible D gene TRBD1, 5 bases. TRBV5-3 is an open reading frame, and its role is uncertain. With 1 base removed from V and 4 bases from J, the gap between germline ends came to 17 bases. The CDR3 is 16 amino acids. CDR3 nucleotide sequence: TGTGCCAGAAGCTTGTCGGGGGGAAGCATGAGCACTGAAGCTTTCTTT. Protein product: CARSLSGGSMSTEAFF.

The chain joins TRBV13 to TRBJ2-1; 7 bases agree with TRBD2. From germline, CDR1 is PRHDT and CDR2 FYEKMQ (reference sequence). The CDR3 length is 14 residues. V trimming: 2 bases; J trimming: 8 bases; junction bases outside the gene matches: 6. CDR3 bases: TGTGCCAGCAGCTTAATGGCTAGCGGCTATGAGCAGTTCTTC. Translation gives CASSLMASGYEQFF.

This clonotype is termed medium-sized. The chain recombines TRBV6-6 with TRBJ2-1, with 8 bases identical to TRBD1. This CDR3 comprises 14 residues. Germline CDR1 MNHNY, CDR2 SVGAGI (reference sequence). The V segment lost 5 bases and the J segment 8 bases; nucleotides outside the gene matches: 8. The CDR3 DNA reads TGTGCCAGCAGTATCTCAGGGGGCTGGGATGAGCAGTTCTTC. Translated, it gives CASSISGGWDEQFF.

This clonotype was seen a handful of times. The chain uses TRBV14 and TRBJ2-7; D remains ambiguous. The CDR3 is 13 residues long. V was cut by 3 bases and J by 4 bases, with 10 bases left in between. Germline CDR1 reads SGHDN; CDR2 reads FVKESK. The CDR3 is CASSQGSVYEQYF. The DNA for the CDR3 is TGTGCCAGCAGCCAGGGTTCTGTTTACGAGCAGTACTTC.

This clonotype is medium-sized (0.01 to 0.1%) in the sample. The V and J genes are TRBV12-3 or TRBV12-4 and TRBJ1-5; D might be TRBD1 (5 bases). V lost 8 bases to trimming and J lost 9 bases, with 20 bases between them. The CDR3 is 14 amino acids. The CDR3 here is CASCATTAVSPQHF. The CDR3 DNA reads TGTGCCAGCTGCGCTACGACAGCCGTCTCGCCCCAGCATTTT.

This chain uses TRBV6-1 with TRBJ2-2; tentatively, D is TRBD1 or TRBD2 (7 bases each). Germline lookup yields CDR1 MNHNS and CDR2 SASEGT. The CDR3 sequence is 15 residues long. Deletions cut 6 bases from V and 3 bases from J, with 14 bases between. The DNA of the CDR3 is TGTGCCAGCAGGGGGGGGACAGACCACACCGGGGAGCTGTTTTTT. Its translation: CASRGGTDHTGELFF.

By its share, this clonotype is medium-sized. The chain recombines TRBV6-1 with TRBJ1-5, with 12 bases that match TRBD1. Trimming cost V 2 bases and J 7 bases; bases outside gene matches: 9. The CDR3 is 17 amino acids. CDR1 and CDR2 (germline): MNHNS, SASEGT. This chain's CDR3 is CASSELYGTGGEQPQHF. The CDR3 region has the DNA TGTGCCAGCAGTGAACTATACGGGACAGGGGGCGAGCAGCCCCAGCATTTT.